Given below is one T cell receptor (beta chain) in context. The data originate from a study of T-cell reconstitution after alpha-beta-depleted transplantation in children. The V gene's germline CDR1 is KGHDR and CDR2 SFDVKD. This CDR3 comprises 14 residues. J gave up 3 bases and V 11 bases, and 12 bases lay outside the gene matches. As it was prepared, the TCRbeta library received unique molecular identifiers. TCRdb itself ran the PCR reads through MiXCR, one entry per CDR3 protein. The sample yields about a million distinct CDR3 sequences, 25% to 30% seen once. This TCR came from a boy under two years old who had a stem cell transplant for SCID, so the T cells may come from the graft donor. The chain uses TRBV24-1 and TRBJ2-7; 7 bases fit TRBD1. Here the sequenced sample was PBMCs, mostly from graft donor cells, taken 360 days after TCRalphabeta/CD19-depleted stem cell transplant. The DNA for the CDR3 is TGTGCCAGTCGGGCGACAGGGAGTATCTACGAGCAGTACGTC. Translated: CASRATGSIYEQYV.